This TCR beta chain was captured by sequencing in a study of T cell clonotyping in hematopoietic cell transplantation (dated by TCRdb to 2020 to 2022). A note on the overall study: Recipient samples taken before transplant were obtained following cytoreduction. The study collected 130 or so blood samples from 35 to 45 consecutive transplant recipients and their related donors. Patient recruitment ran from 2015 to January 2017, and follow-up continued until late 2020 or death. Summary of the overall study and its limitations: Recipient repertoires showed only a small fraction of overlap with donor repertoires, and over 97% appeared de novo at the given depth. After transplant, TCR diversity in recipients dropped, and pathologically expanded clonotypes climbed progressively between day 30 and day 180. Inverse Simpson Index values from donors and from recipients before transplant predicted broader TCR repertoire diversity after transplant. The sample size was limited, and because cells were not sorted, the contributions of CD4 and CD8 repertoires could not be separated.

The time point label corresponds to: recipient sample about 28 days before transplant, after cytoreduction. Blood from recipients was drawn roughly 28 days before transplant, then again at days 30, 100 and 180 after transplant. Using Nuclei Lysis Solution, genomic DNA was extracted from unfractionated peripheral blood mononuclear cells that were either fresh or cryopreserved. Points on this clone: The antigen this receptor binds is unknown. Per-base qualities were not stored, and no clone one base away is much larger.

The immunoSEQ assay, a bias-controlled multiplex PCR using V- and J-specific primers, was used to amplify TCR beta CDR3 regions from genomic DNA. A proprietary barcode and Illumina adapter sequences were added to the CDR3 amplicons in a second PCR step. CDR3 libraries were sequenced on an Illumina MiSeq instrument. Per the source publication's procedure: immunoSEQ Analyzer 3.0 was used for export and quality control, with R Bioconductor and Immunarch used for downstream analyses. Repertoire metrics were calculated using only productive rearrangements within the normalized downsampled data set. In the normalized cohort, a clonotype counted as pathologically expanded if the clonotype was larger than 5 templates. The Inverse Simpson Index served as the measure of repertoire diversity. To capture all clonotypes, the CMV-specificity analyses were run on the non-normalized data set. Drawn from immuneACCESS, this table holds only the in-frame rearrangements with V and J called that TCRdb kept. Clones are partly lost; checked studies trace under half to an unresolved V gene and leave the rest unexplained. V, J and clone size are taken as reported in that table, and D and trimming were inferred from the DNA itself. In this sample the table shows tens of thousands of clones, under 90% of which occur a single time. 3% to 4% of the sample goes to the ten largest clones.

The CDR3, cysteine through phenylalanine, is 18 amino acids long. This entry keeps only the CDR3 DNA: 54 bases, framed from base 1. After removal of 4 bases from V and 5 bases from J, the junction retains 18 bases not matched to a gene. The germline V gene specifies MGHRA as CDR1 and YSYEKL as CDR2. Here the chain combines TRBV4-1 and TRBJ2-5, and TRBD2 matches 8 of the central bases. Material: peripheral blood mononuclear cells, obtained before stem cell transplant. The TCR sequence derives from a man between 18 and 35 years old with biphenotypic leukemia. Some clones in this sample may be carry-over from other donors' samples. CDR3 sequence: CASSLRQSLRGVGETQYF. The sequenced DNA is TGCGCCAGCAGCCTCCGTCAAAGCCTGCGGGGGGTAGGCGAGACCCAGTACTTC.